This T cell receptor (beta chain) was retrieved from a study of blood T cell repertoires in COVID-19. Study-wide background: In each case, the material was cDNA or gDNA derived from T cells, B-cell-depleted T cells, or PBMCs.

Followed longitudinally, the Seattle patients had been enrolled during active infection. Profiling relied on immunoSEQ multiplex PCR, and the TCRdb table lists in-frame clones only, not all of them. In the table there are 200,000 or so clones, around 89% of which are singletons. This CDR3 is built from 16 residues. Trimming left V 0 bases short and J 9 bases short, with 15 bases between. Germline V CDR1 and CDR2: SNHLY, FYNNEI. What was sequenced was peripheral blood. The clonotype comes from a young man with COVID-19, enrolled during active disease. The rearrangement uses TRBV2 and TRBJ1-6, with D perhaps matching TRBD1 (5 bases). The CDR3 sequence: CASSEAQGIGSSPLHF. In DNA, the CDR3 is TGTGCCAGCAGTGAAGCTCAGGGTATCGGAAGTTCACCCCTCCACTTT.